A single sample gave rise to the 30 T cell receptor beta chains below, sequenced in a study of blood T cell repertoires in COVID-19. Sequencing was performed with immunoSEQ multiplex PCR; in TCRdb, only in-frame clones are kept and a portion is missing. Of roughly 430,000 clones detected, approximately 88% appear once; the ten largest clones hold over 2%. The sample consisted of PBMCs or T cells enriched from blood (not recorded which). The receptors here all came from a woman aged 35 to 49 with acute COVID-19.

The chain employs TRBV5-1 and TRBJ1-1, with D possibly being TRBD1 (6 bases). Between the trimmed V and J ends, which lost 0 bases and 6 bases, there was a span of 12 bases. The CDR3 has 14 amino acids. Germline CDR1 SGHRS, CDR2 YFSETQ. In nucleotides, the CDR3 is TGCGCCAGCAGCTTGGAGTTAGGGGGACCTGAAGCTTTCTTT. This gives the protein CASSLELGGPEAFF.

The rearrangement joins TRBV19 to TRBJ2-4; the D gene is possibly TRBD2 (5 bases). The V end was cut by 6 bases, the J end by 0 bases, with 9 bases between. Germline V gene sequence: CDR1 LNHDA, CDR2 SQIVND (reference sequence). The CDR3 is 14 residues long. CDR3 in amino acids: CASSIGVAKNIQYF. Written as DNA, the CDR3 is TGTGCCAGTAGCATCGGGGTAGCCAAAAACATTCAGTACTTC.

The chain has TRBV27 and TRBJ2-1; 8 bases map to TRBD2. Germline V gene lookup returns CDR1 MNHEY and CDR2 SMNVEV (reference sequence). Trimming removed 3 bases from V and 2 bases from J; junction bases left unmatched: 12. The CDR3 runs to 18 residues. The CDR3 region has the DNA TGTGCCAGCAGTTTTCGTGGTTCGGGCGGGGGGACCTACAATGAGCAGTTCTTC. Its translation is CASSFRGSGGGTYNEQFF.

This sequence joins TRBV5-8 and TRBJ2-5; D gene unclear. Germline CDR1 and CDR2: SGHTS and YDEGEE. CDR3 size: 13 residues. With 2 bases removed from V and 1 base from J, the gap between germline ends came to 6 bases. CDR3 sequence: CASSFRLQETQYF. Written as DNA, the CDR3 is TGTGCCAGCAGCTTCAGGCTCCAAGAGACCCAGTACTTC.

This sequence joins TRBV12-5 and TRBJ1-1; D unclear. Germline V gene data show CDR1 as LGHNT and CDR2 as FRNRAP. The CDR3 is 12 amino acids. Deletions cut 5 bases from V and 1 base from J, with 5 bases between. CDR3 coding DNA: TGTGCTAGTGGTCCAGAGAACACTGAAGCTTTCTTT. Its translation is CASGPENTEAFF.

This chain links TRBV4-1 with TRBJ1-1; D possibly corresponds to TRBD1 (5 bases). CDR1 MGHRA and CDR2 YSYEKL come from the germline V gene. This CDR3 is 14 amino acids long. The V end lost 2 bases, the J end lost 4 bases, and 11 bases lay between the germline ends. In DNA, the CDR3 is TGCGCCAGCAGCCAAAACCAGGGTCCCACTGAAGCTTTCTTT. Its translation is CASSQNQGPTEAFF.

V gene TRBV5-4 combines with J gene TRBJ2-5; a possible D gene is TRBD2 (7 bases). V gave up 4 bases and J gave up 1 base, with 14 bases separating them. Germline V gene lookup returns CDR1 SGHNT and CDR2 YYREEE (reference sequence). The CDR3 runs to 15 residues. CDR3 protein: CASSGGGHRQETQYF. CDR3 in DNA: TGTGCCAGCAGCGGGGGGGGACACCGCCAAGAGACCCAGTACTTC.

The chain carries TRBV19 and TRBJ2-1; a weak D match, TRBD2 (7 bases). This CDR3 spans 13 amino acids. V was cut by 8 bases and J by 6 bases, with 14 bases left in between. Germline V CDR1 and CDR2: LNHDA, SQIVND (reference sequence). CDR3 sequence: CASVGGPGNEQFF. CDR3 in DNA: TGTGCCAGTGTGGGGGGGCCGGGCAATGAGCAGTTCTTC.

V is TRBV11-2 and J is TRBJ2-7; the D gene is possibly TRBD1 (5 bases). This CDR3 region has 16 residues. CDR1 SGHAT and CDR2 FQNNGV come from the germline V gene. V lost 5 bases to trimming and J lost 0 bases, with 17 bases between them. This CDR3 reads CASSPREDTDSYEQYF. CDR3 coding DNA: TGTGCCAGCAGCCCACGAGAGGACACCGACTCCTACGAGCAGTACTTC.

V is TRBV5-1 and J is TRBJ1-1, with TRBD1 identical over 8 bases. The germline V gene has CDR1 SGHRS and CDR2 YFSETQ. Germline trimming cut 0 bases from V and 5 bases from J; bases unmatched to any gene: 18. The CDR3 extends over 19 amino acids. CDR3 DNA: TGCGCCAGCAGCTTGGGTTATGGGATACAGGGGGAAATGGGAACTGAAGCTTTCTTT. Encoded protein: CASSLGYGIQGEMGTEAFF. Supplemented by reference TRBV5-1 and TRBJ1-1, the full variable domain reads KAGVTQTPRYLIKTRGQQVTLSCSPISGHRSVSWYQQTPGQGLQFLFEYFSETQRNKGNFPGRFSGRQFSNSRSEMNVSTLELGDSALYLCASSLGYGIQGEMGTEAFFGQGTRLTVV.

This sequence joins TRBV6-5 and TRBJ1-4; D is ambiguous. Trimming removed 1 base at V and 8 bases at J, with 17 bases between. The germline V gene has CDR1 MNHEY and CDR2 SVGAGI. CDR3 length: 16 amino acids. The CDR3 DNA is TGTGCCAGCAGTTACTTTCCGACATCCGGGGTAGAAAAACTGTTTTTT. It specifies CASSYFPTSGVEKLFF.

This rearrangement joins TRBV29-1 to TRBJ1-1, with unresolved D. CDR3 size: 15 residues. Germline-derived CDR1 and CDR2 are SQVTM and ANQGSEA. Trimming removed 7 bases from V and 4 bases from J, with 22 bases in between. The CDR3 here is CSARNGEGRTTEAFF. CDR3 DNA sequence: TGCAGCGCCCGTAATGGGGAGGGTCGGACCACTGAAGCTTTCTTT.

The chain employs TRBV5-8 and TRBJ2-1; D is uncertain. This CDR3 has 14 residues. Trimming stripped 1 base from V and 6 bases from J, with 11 bases between. Germline V gene sequence: CDR1 SGHTS, CDR2 YDEGEE. Here the CDR3 reads CASSLSPNFNEQFF. CDR3 sequence (DNA): TGTGCCAGCAGCTTGAGCCCCAATTTCAATGAGCAGTTCTTC.

The gene calls are TRBV2 and TRBJ1-5; 10 bases are shared with TRBD1. The V gene end was trimmed by 10 bases and the J gene end by 0 bases; junction bases not matched to a gene: 3. Germline V CDR1 and CDR2: SNHLY, FYNNEI. The CDR3 has 14 amino acids. The CDR3 bases are TGTGCCATCTGGACAGGGGGTAGCAATCAGCCCCAGCATTTT. Encoded protein: CAIWTGGSNQPQHF.

This rearrangement joins TRBV7-9 to TRBJ2-2; 7 bases are a match to TRBD1. Germline CDR1 is SEHNR and CDR2 is FQNEAQ (reference sequence). The V segment lost 6 bases and the J segment 4 bases; nucleotides outside the gene matches: 11. This CDR3 has 16 residues. CDR3 in amino acids: CASRPDRAQGTGELFF. CDR3 bases: TGTGCCAGCAGGCCCGACAGGGCTCAGGGCACCGGGGAGCTGTTTTTT.

V and J are TRBV19 and TRBJ2-7, with D possibly being TRBD1 (7 bases). This CDR3 is built from 16 residues. The V and J ends lost 7 bases and 0 bases respectively, with 19 bases between them. Germline loops: CDR1 LNHDA, CDR2 SQIVND (reference sequence). CDR3 amino acids: CASTETRDRPSYEQYF. CDR3 bases: TGTGCCAGTACCGAGACTAGGGACAGACCCTCCTACGAGCAGTACTTC.

The chain is built from TRBV20-1 and TRBJ1-5; 7 positions match TRBD1. The length of the CDR3 is 14 residues. The V segment lost 3 bases and the J segment 3 bases; nucleotides outside the gene matches: 5. CDR1 is DFQATT and CDR2 is SNEGSKA in the germline V gene (reference sequence). The CDR3 bases are TGCAGTGCTAGTCCGGGACAGACCAATCAGCCCCAGCATTTT. The encoded protein is CSASPGQTNQPQHF.

The gene calls are TRBV7-2 and TRBJ2-7; 7 bases are shared with TRBD2. Germline CDR1 SGHTA, CDR2 FQGNSA. The CDR3 is 16 residues long. Losses at the gene ends were 1 base for V and 3 bases for J; bases not matched to a gene: 9. The CDR3 coding sequence is TGTGCCAGCAGCTTAGTTCCGGAAGCGGGGAACTACGAGCAGTACTTC. Its protein is CASSLVPEAGNYEQYF.

The chain joins TRBV9 to TRBJ1-6; maybe TRBD1 (6 bases). Germline V gene sequence: CDR1 SGDLS, CDR2 YYNGEE. With 0 bases removed from V and 10 bases from J, the gap between germline ends came to 14 bases. CDR3 size: 15 residues. In DNA, the CDR3 is TGTGCCAGCAGCGTAGCTGGGGGCCCCGGGTCACCCCTCCACTTT. It yields the protein CASSVAGGPGSPLHF.

This rearrangement joins TRBV19 to TRBJ1-4; 9 bases line up with TRBD1. Germline CDR1 is LNHDA and CDR2 is SQIVND (reference sequence). V lost 6 bases, J lost 7 bases, and 6 bases stayed unmatched. This CDR3 spans 14 amino acids. CDR3 in amino acids: CASSVGQGREKLFF. CDR3 bases: TGTGCCAGTAGCGTGGGACAGGGTCGTGAAAAACTGTTTTTT.

This clone has a single count. The rearrangement uses TRBV18 and TRBJ1-2, with 9 bases that match TRBD1. The CDR3 is made up of 16 amino acids. J lost 3 bases, V lost 3 bases, and 8 bases had no gene match. CDR1 and CDR2 from the germline V gene are KGHSH and LQKENI. CDR3 residues: CASSPAGTGLDYGYTF. The CDR3 bases are TGTGCCAGCTCACCGGCCGGGACAGGGTTGGACTATGGCTACACCTTC.

This clone was counted once. The V and J genes are TRBV5-1 and TRBJ2-4, with a possible D match to TRBD1 (5 bases). V lost 0 bases and J lost 7, with 11 bases in between. From germline, CDR1 is SGHRS and CDR2 YFSETQ. The CDR3 covers 14 residues. The CDR3 coding sequence is TGCGCCAGCAGCTTGGAGTCAGGGTCGAACATTCAGTACTTC. Translated, it gives CASSLESGSNIQYF.

V gene TRBV14 combines with J gene TRBJ1-2, with D unresolved. Trimming removed 3 bases at V and 0 bases at J, with 5 bases between. The CDR3 spans 13 residues. The germline CDR1 and CDR2 sequences are SGHDN and FVKESK. The CDR3: CASSQGANYGYTF. CDR3 sequence (DNA): TGTGCCAGCAGCCAGGGAGCTAACTATGGCTACACCTTC.

The V gene is TRBV27, the J gene TRBJ2-5, with 12 bases that match TRBD1. Germline assignment: CDR1 MNHEY and CDR2 SMNVEV (reference sequence). V shed 0 bases, J shed 5 bases, and the junction held 4 bases outside the gene matches. There are 16 residues in the CDR3. The CDR3 DNA reads TGTGCCAGCAGTTTATCTGGGACAGGGGGCAAGGAGACCCAGTACTTC. Translated: CASSLSGTGGKETQYF.

The chain combines TRBV6-5 with TRBJ2-5; 7 bases line up with TRBD2. The CDR3 is 15 amino acids. Trimming removed 6 bases from V and 0 bases from J; junction bases left unmatched: 7. Germline loops: CDR1 MNHEY, CDR2 SVGAGI. DNA of the CDR3: TGTGCCAGCAGGCGTGGTCTAGCGGACCAAGAGACCCAGTACTTC. It specifies CASRRGLADQETQYF.

The chain is built from TRBV11-3 and TRBJ1-6, with D maybe TRBD1 (6 bases). Germline-derived CDR1 and CDR2 are SGHNT and YENEEA. Deletions cut 1 base from V and 5 bases from J, with 9 bases between. The length of the CDR3 is 15 residues. For the CDR3, the DNA is TGTGCCAGCAGCTTAGGGGGACAAAATAATTCACCCCTCCACTTT. Its protein is CASSLGGQNNSPLHF.

V gene TRBV5-1 combines with J gene TRBJ2-5, with D unresolved. The CDR3 is 13 amino acids. Germline V gene sequence: CDR1 SGHRS, CDR2 YFSETQ. V was trimmed by 0 bases and J by 3 bases, leaving 6 bases between them. This CDR3 is CASSLVPEETQYF. The CDR3 nucleotides read TGCGCCAGCAGCTTGGTCCCAGAAGAGACCCAGTACTTC.

This clone was seen a single time. The chain links TRBV6-1 to TRBJ1-2, with TRBD1 matching 8 bases. There are 14 residues in the CDR3. V lost 3 bases, J lost 4 bases, and 4 bases stayed unmatched. Germline V gene data show CDR1 as MNHNS and CDR2 as SASEGT. CDR3 residues: CASSDRGHFYGYTF. The CDR3 region has the DNA TGTGCCAGCAGTGACAGGGGGCACTTCTATGGCTACACCTTC.

This chain uses TRBV7-9 with TRBJ1-6; D is unclear. Trimming shortened V by 1 base and J by 9 bases, and 4 bases separated the two germline ends. Germline CDR1 and CDR2: SEHNR and FQNEAQ (reference sequence). This CDR3 spans 12 amino acids. The CDR3 loop is CASSLDSSPLHF. As DNA, the CDR3 is TGTGCCAGCAGCTTAGACAGTTCACCCCTCCACTTT.

The chain combines TRBV6-5 with TRBJ1-3, with D possibly matching TRBD1 (6 bases). This CDR3 region has 14 residues. Germline V lookup: CDR1 MNHEY, CDR2 SVGAGI. V was shortened by 7 bases and J by 3 bases, with 13 bases between the two germline ends. The CDR3: CASTGGKVGNTIYF. The CDR3 DNA sequence: TGTGCCAGCACTGGGGGCAAAGTTGGAAACACCATATATTTT.